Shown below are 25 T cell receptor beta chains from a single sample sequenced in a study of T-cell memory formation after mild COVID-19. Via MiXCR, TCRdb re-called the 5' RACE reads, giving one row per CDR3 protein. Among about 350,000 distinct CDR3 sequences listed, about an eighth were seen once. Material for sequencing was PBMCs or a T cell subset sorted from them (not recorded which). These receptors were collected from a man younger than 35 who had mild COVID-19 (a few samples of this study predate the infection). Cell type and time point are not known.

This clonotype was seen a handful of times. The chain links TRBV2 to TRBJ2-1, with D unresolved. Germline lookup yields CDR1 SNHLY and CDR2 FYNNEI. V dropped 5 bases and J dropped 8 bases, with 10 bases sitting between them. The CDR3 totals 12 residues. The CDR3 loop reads CASSPAFDEQFF. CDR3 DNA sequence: TGTGCCAGCAGTCCGGCTTTCGATGAGCAGTTCTTC.

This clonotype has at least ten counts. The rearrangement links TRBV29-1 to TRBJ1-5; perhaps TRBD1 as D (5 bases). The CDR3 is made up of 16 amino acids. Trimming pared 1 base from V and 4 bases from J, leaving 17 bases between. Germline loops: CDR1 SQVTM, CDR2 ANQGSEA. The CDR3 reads CSVEALPGEGNQPQHF. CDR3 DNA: TGCAGCGTTGAAGCCCTGCCGGGGGAGGGAAATCAGCCCCAGCATTTT.

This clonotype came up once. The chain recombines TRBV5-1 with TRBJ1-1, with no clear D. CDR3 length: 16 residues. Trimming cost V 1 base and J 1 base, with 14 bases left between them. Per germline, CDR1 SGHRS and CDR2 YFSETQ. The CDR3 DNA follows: TGCGCCAGCAGCTTGTGGGGAGGCGGGGAGAACACTGAAGCTTTCTTT. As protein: CASSLWGGGENTEAFF.

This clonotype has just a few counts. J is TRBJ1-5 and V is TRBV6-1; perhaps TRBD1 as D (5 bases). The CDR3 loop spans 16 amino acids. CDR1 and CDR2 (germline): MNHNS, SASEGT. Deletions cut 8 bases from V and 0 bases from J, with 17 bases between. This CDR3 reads CASGGTLTYSNQPQHF. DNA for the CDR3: TGTGCCAGCGGGGGGACCTTGACATATAGCAATCAGCCCCAGCATTTT.

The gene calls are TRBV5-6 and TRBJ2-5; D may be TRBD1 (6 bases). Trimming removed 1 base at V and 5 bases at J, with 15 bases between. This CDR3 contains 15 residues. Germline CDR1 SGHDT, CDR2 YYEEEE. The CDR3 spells CASSLPPDQGETQYF. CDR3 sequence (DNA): TGTGCCAGCAGCTTGCCTCCGGATCAGGGGGAGACCCAGTACTTC.

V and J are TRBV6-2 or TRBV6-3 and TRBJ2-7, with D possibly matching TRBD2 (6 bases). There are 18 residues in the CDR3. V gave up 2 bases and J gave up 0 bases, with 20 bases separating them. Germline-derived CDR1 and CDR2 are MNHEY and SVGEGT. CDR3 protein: CASSYELRLGKHSYEQYF. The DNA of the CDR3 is TGTGCCAGCAGTTACGAGCTCAGACTAGGAAAACACTCCTACGAGCAGTACTTC.

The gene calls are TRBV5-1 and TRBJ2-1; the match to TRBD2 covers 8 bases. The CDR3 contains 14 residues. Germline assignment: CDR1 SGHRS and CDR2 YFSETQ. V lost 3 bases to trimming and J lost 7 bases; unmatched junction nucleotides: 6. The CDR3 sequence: CASSSGLAPNEQFF. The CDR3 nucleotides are TGCGCCAGCAGCTCTGGACTAGCTCCTAATGAGCAGTTCTTC.

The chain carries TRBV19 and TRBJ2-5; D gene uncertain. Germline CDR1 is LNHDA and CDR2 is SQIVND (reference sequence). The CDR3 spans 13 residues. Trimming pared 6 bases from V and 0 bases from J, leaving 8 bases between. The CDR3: CASRNLYQETQYF. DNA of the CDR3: TGTGCCAGTAGAAATTTGTACCAAGAGACCCAGTACTTC.

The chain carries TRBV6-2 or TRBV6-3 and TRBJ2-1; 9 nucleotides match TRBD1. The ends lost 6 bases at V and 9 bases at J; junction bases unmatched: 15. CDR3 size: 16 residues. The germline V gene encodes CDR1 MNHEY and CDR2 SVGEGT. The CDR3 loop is CASRPPSGQGRFEQFF. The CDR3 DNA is TGTGCCAGCAGACCCCCGTCAGGACAGGGGAGGTTTGAGCAGTTCTTC.

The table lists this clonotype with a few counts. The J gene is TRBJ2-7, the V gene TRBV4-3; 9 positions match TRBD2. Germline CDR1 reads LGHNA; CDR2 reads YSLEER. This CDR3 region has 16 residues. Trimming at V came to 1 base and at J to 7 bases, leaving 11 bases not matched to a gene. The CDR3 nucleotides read TGCGCCAGCAGCCAAGGAACGGCGGGGGGGCCGTGGGAGCAGTACTTC. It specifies CASSQGTAGGPWEQYF.

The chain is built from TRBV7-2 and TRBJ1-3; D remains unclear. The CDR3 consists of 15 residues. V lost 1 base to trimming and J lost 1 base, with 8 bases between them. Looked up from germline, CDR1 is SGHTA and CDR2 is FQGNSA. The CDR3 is CASSLDPTSGNTIYF. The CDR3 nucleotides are TGTGCCAGCAGCTTAGATCCGACTTCTGGAAACACCATATATTTT.

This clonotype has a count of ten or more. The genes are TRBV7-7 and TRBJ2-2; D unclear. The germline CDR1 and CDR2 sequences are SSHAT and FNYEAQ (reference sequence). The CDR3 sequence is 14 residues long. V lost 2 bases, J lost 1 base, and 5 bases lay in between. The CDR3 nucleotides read TGTGCCAGCAGCTTAAGGGAGAACACCGGGGAGCTGTTTTTT. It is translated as CASSLRENTGELFF.

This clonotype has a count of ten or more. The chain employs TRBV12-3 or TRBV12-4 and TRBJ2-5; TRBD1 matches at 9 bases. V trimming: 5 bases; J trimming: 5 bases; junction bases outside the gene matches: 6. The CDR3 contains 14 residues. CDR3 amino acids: CASSRTGGLETQYF. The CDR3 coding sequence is TGTGCCAGCAGTCGAACAGGGGGCTTGGAGACCCAGTACTTC.

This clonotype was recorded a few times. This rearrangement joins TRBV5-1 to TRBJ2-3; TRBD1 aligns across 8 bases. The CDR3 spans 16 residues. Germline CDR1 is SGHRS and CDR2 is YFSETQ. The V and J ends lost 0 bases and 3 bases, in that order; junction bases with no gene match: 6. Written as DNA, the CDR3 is TGCGCCAGCAGCTTGGTCAGGGGGCCCGTAACAGATACGCAGTATTTT. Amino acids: CASSLVRGPVTDTQYF.

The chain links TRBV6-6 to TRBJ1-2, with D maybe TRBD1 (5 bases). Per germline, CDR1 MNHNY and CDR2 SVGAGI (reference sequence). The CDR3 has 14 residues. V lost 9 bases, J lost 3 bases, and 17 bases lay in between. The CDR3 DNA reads TGTGCCAGTTCAGGGCAGGCAGACTACTATGGCTACACCTTC. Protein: CASSGQADYYGYTF.

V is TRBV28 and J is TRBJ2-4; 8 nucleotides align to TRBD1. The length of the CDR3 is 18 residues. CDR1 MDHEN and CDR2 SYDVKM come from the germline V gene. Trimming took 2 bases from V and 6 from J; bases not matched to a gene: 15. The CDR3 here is CASSLVARGRRYGNIQYF. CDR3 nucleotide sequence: TGTGCCAGCAGTTTAGTGGCCAGGGGGCGCCGATACGGAAACATTCAGTACTTC.

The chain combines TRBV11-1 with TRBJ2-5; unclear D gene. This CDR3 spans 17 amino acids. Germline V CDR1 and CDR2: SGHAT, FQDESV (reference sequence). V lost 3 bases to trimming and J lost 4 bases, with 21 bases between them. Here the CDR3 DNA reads TGTGCCAGCAGCTTGTTCTGGGCGGTCACCCGAGGAGAGACCCAGTACTTC. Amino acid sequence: CASSLFWAVTRGETQYF.

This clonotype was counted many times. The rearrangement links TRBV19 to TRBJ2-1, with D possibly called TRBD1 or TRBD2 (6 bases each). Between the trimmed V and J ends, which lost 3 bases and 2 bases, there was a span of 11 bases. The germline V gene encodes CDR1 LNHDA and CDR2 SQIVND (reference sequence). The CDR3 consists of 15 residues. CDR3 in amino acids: CASSIEGGAYNEQFF. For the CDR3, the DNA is TGTGCCAGTAGTATTGAGGGGGGCGCCTACAATGAGCAGTTCTTC. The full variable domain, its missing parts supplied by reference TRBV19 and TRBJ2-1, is DGGITQSPKYLFRKEGQNVTLSCEQNLNHDAMYWYRQDPGQGLRLIYYSQIVNDFQKGDIAEGYSVSREKKESFPLTVTSAQKNPTAFYLCASSIEGGAYNEQFFGPGTRLTVL.

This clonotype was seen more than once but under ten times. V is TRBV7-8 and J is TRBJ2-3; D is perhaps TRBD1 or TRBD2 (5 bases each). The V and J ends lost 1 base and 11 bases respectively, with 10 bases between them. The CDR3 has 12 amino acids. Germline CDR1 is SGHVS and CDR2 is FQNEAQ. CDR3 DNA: TGTGCCAGCAGCTTAGGAGGGGTTGGGCAGTATTTT. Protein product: CASSLGGVGQYF.

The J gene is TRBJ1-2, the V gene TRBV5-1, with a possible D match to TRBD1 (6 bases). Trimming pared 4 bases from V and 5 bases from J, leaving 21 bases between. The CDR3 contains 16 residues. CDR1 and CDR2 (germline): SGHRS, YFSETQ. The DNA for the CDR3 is TGCGCCAGCAGCCCTCCTGACAGGTCCCTAGGGTATGGCTACACCTTC. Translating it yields CASSPPDRSLGYGYTF. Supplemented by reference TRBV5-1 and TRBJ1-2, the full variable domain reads KAGVTQTPRYLIKTRGQQVTLSCSPISGHRSVSWYQQTPGQGLQFLFEYFSETQRNKGNFPGRFSGRQFSNSRSEMNVSTLELGDSALYLCASSPPDRSLGYGYTFGSGTRLTVV.

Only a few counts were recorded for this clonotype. The CDR3 bases are TGTGCCAGCGCGGATCCACCGGGGGGTAACTATGGCTACACCTTC. This encodes CASADPPGGNYGYTF. V is TRBV6-5 and J is TRBJ1-2, with D possibly TRBD1 on 5 matching bases. V gave up 8 bases and J gave up 1 base, with 17 bases separating them. Per the germline V gene, CDR1 is MNHEY and CDR2 is SVGAGI. The length of the CDR3 is 15 residues.

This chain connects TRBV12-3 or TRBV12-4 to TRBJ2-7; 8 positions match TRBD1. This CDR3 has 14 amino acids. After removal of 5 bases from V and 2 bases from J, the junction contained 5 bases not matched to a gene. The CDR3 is CASSDTRGPYEQYF. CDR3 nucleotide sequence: TGTGCCAGCAGTGATACCAGGGGGCCCTACGAGCAGTACTTC.

In DNA, the CDR3 is TGCGCCAGCAGCCAAATCCTAGCGGGGGTCACAGATACGCAGTATTTT. Protein: CASSQILAGVTDTQYF. V and J are TRBV4-3 and TRBJ2-3; 10 bases are a match to TRBD2. The V gene end was trimmed by 2 bases and the J gene end by 2 bases; junction bases not matched to a gene: 4. CDR1 LGHNA and CDR2 YSLEER come from the germline V gene. The CDR3 contains 16 residues.

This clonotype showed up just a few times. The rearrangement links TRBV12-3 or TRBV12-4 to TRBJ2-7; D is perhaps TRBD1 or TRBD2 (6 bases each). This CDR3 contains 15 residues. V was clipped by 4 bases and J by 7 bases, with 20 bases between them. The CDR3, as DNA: TGTGCCAGCAGTTATACGTGGTCGGGGGCGGGTGAGCAGTACTTC. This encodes CASSYTWSGAGEQYF.

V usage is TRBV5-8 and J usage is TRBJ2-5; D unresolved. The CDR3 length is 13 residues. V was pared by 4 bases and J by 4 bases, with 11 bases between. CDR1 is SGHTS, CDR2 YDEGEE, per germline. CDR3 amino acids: CASSRWMGETQYF. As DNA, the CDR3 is TGTGCCAGCAGCCGGTGGATGGGAGAGACCCAGTACTTC.